What follows are 22 T cell receptor beta chains derived from one specimen sequenced in a study of breast tumors, draining lymph nodes, adjacent tissues. TCRdb reprocessed the multiplex PCR reads via MiXCR and lists one record per CDR3 protein. The table includes several thousand distinct CDR3 sequences, about two fifths detected once. Sequenced: tumor-adjacent breast tissue. The receptors originated from a female donor with breast cancer. Some clones in this sample may be carry-over from other donors' samples.

This clonotype was recorded many times. The chain couples TRBV20-1 to TRBJ2-3, with TRBD1 as a possible D gene (6 bases). The germline V gene encodes CDR1 DFQATT and CDR2 SNEGSKA (reference sequence). The ends were cut back, 5 bases at V and 0 bases at J, with 15 bases in the middle. The CDR3 is made up of 15 amino acids. CDR3 coding DNA: TGCAGTGCTCCGCGTGGGACACTTAGCACAGATACGCAGTATTTT. This translates into CSAPRGTLSTDTQYF.

This clonotype was seen repeatedly, ten times or more. The V call is TRBV27, the J call TRBJ1-5, with D possibly matching TRBD1 (5 bases). The germline gives CDR1 MNHEY, CDR2 SMNVEV (reference sequence). Deletions cut 6 bases from V and 7 bases from J, with 13 bases between. The CDR3 is made up of 13 amino acids. The CDR3 DNA reads TGTGCCAGCAGACTCAGGGCGGGCCAGCCCCAGCATTTT. It codes for CASRLRAGQPQHF.

This clonotype was counted many times. This sequence joins TRBV11-1 and TRBJ2-1; D possibly corresponds to TRBD1 (8 bases). CDR1 and CDR2 from the germline V gene are SGHAT and FQDESV (reference sequence). The V gene lost 1 base and the J gene lost 4 bases, with 23 bases spanning the gap. The CDR3 contains 19 residues. In nucleotides, the CDR3 is TGTGCCAGCAGCTTAGGGCGCCTCACCGGGGGGACAGGTTACAATGAGCAGTTCTTC. Protein product: CASSLGRLTGGTGYNEQFF.

The chain is built from TRBV13 and TRBJ2-7, with 11 bases matching TRBD1. Germline assignment: CDR1 PRHDT and CDR2 FYEKMQ (reference sequence). This CDR3 spans 12 amino acids. Trimming took 8 bases from V and 3 from J; bases not matched to a gene: 0. CDR3 DNA: TGTGCCAGCGGGACAGGGGGCTACGAGCAGTACTTC. As protein: CASGTGGYEQYF.

This chain joins TRBV7-9 and TRBJ1-4; weak D call: TRBD1 (6 bases). The length of the CDR3 is 14 residues. Per the germline V gene, CDR1 is SEHNR and CDR2 is FQNEAQ (reference sequence). The V and J ends lost 4 bases and 10 bases respectively, with 16 bases between them. The CDR3, as DNA: TGTGCCAGCAGCTCCATAGGGGGGGTACCAAAACTGTTTTTT. Translating gives CASSSIGGVPKLFF.

This clonotype counts as medium-sized. The J gene is TRBJ2-7, the V gene TRBV20-1; D call uncertain. CDR3 length: 13 amino acids. The germline V and J ends were trimmed by 1 base and 0 bases, with 7 bases remaining between them. CDR1 is DFQATT, CDR2 SNEGSKA, per germline (reference sequence). In DNA form, the CDR3 reads TGCAGTGCTAGAGTCCCAAGCTCCTACGAGCAGTACTTC. Protein: CSARVPSSYEQYF.

The rearrangement links TRBV7-2 to TRBJ2-3; 8 bases are shared with TRBD2. Germline values: CDR1 SGHTA, CDR2 FQGNSA. The CDR3 contains 16 residues. V gave up 5 bases and J gave up 4 bases; unmatched junction bases: 11. CDR3 coding DNA: TGTGCCAGCAGCCCGTATCTAGCGGGTATGTCAGATACGCAGTATTTT. Translating gives CASSPYLAGMSDTQYF.

Relative to its sample, this clonotype is medium-sized (0.01 to 0.1%). The J gene is TRBJ1-6, the V gene TRBV20-1; TRBD1 matches 8 bases. V lost 3 bases, J lost 6 bases, and 7 bases stayed unmatched. The CDR3 loop spans 15 amino acids. The germline V gene has CDR1 DFQATT and CDR2 SNEGSKA (reference sequence). The CDR3 DNA is TGCAGTGCTAGCCTCAGGGGGCGCGGTAATTCACCCCTCCACTTT. This encodes CSASLRGRGNSPLHF.

The chain links TRBV2 to TRBJ2-7, with TRBD2 matching 12 bases. This CDR3 has 14 amino acids. Germline trimming cut 7 bases from V and 2 bases from J; bases unmatched to any gene: 3. CDR1 and CDR2 from the germline V gene are SNHLY and FYNNEI. DNA of the CDR3: TGTGCCAGCATGGCTAGCGGGAGGGCCTACGAGCAGTACTTC. Translating it yields CASMASGRAYEQYF.

The chain carries TRBV20-1 and TRBJ2-2; D is possibly TRBD2 (6 bases). From germline, CDR1 is DFQATT and CDR2 SNEGSKA (reference sequence). Trimming shortened V by 8 bases and J by 6 bases, and 13 bases separated the two germline ends. This CDR3 comprises 12 residues. CDR3 DNA sequence: TGCAGTCCGGGCGGGGCGGCCGGGGAGCTGTTTTTT. It codes for CSPGGAAGELFF.

This chain joins TRBV3-1 and TRBJ1-6; D unresolved. The CDR3 sequence is 14 residues long. Germline lookup yields CDR1 LGHDT and CDR2 YNNKEL (reference sequence). With 1 base removed from V and 7 bases from J, the gap between germline ends came to 8 bases. CDR3 in DNA: TGTGCCAGCAGCCAAGTTTCCAGAAATTCACCCCTCCACTTT. Translated, it gives CASSQVSRNSPLHF. Variable domain in full (rest from reference TRBV3-1 and TRBJ1-6): DTAVSQTPKYLVTQMGNDKSIKCEQNLGHDTMYWYKQDSKKFLKIMFSYNNKELIINETVPNRFSPKSPDKAHLNLHINSLELGDSAVYFCASSQVSRNSPLHFGNGTRLTVT.

The table lists this clonotype with many counts. This chain links TRBV4-2 with TRBJ2-3, with TRBD2 matching over 9 bases. Per germline, CDR1 LGHNA and CDR2 YNFKEQ. The CDR3 runs to 18 residues. J was trimmed by 2 bases and V by 0 bases; bases with no gene match: 9. CDR3 coding DNA: TGTGCCAGCAGCCAAGAGATCCTAGCGGGAACAACCACAGATACGCAGTATTTT. It translates to CASSQEILAGTTTDTQYF.

The chain links TRBV7-2 to TRBJ2-7; 7 nucleotides match TRBD2. The junction had 12 bases not matched to a gene; V was cut back by 6 bases and J by 4 bases. The CDR3 is made up of 15 amino acids. Looked up from germline, CDR1 is SGHTA and CDR2 is FQGNSA. The CDR3 here is CASSWSRDYSYEQYF. The CDR3 coding sequence is TGTGCCAGCAGTTGGAGCCGGGACTATTCGTACGAGCAGTACTTC.

In its sample, this clonotype was seen many times. The chain combines TRBV3-1 with TRBJ2-1; the match to TRBD1 covers 10 bases. This CDR3 is built from 14 residues. The germline CDR1 and CDR2 sequences are LGHDT and YNNKEL (reference sequence). With V trimmed by 4 bases and J by 8 bases, 5 bases remained unmatched. CDR3 bases: TGTGCCAGCAGCCTCGGGACAGGGGTCGATGAGCAGTTCTTC. Translation: CASSLGTGVDEQFF.

Sample share makes this clonotype large. This chain joins TRBV20-1 and TRBJ2-1, with D unresolved. Trimming left V 0 bases short and J 6 bases short, with 9 bases between. The germline V gene encodes CDR1 DFQATT and CDR2 SNEGSKA (reference sequence). CDR3 length: 13 residues. The CDR3 is CSARDHSRNEQFF. The CDR3 bases are TGCAGTGCTAGAGACCACAGTCGCAATGAGCAGTTCTTC.

Here the CDR3 reads CASSKDRGPVEQYF. The CDR3, as DNA: TGCGCCAGCAGCAAAGACAGGGGGCCTGTCGAGCAGTACTTC. The J gene is TRBJ2-7, the V gene TRBV5-1; 10 bases map to TRBD1. CDR3 length: 14 residues. Germline CDR1 is SGHRS and CDR2 is YFSETQ. The trim removed 4 bases at V and 6 bases at J, leaving 7 bases unmatched. Together with reference TRBV5-1 and TRBJ2-7, the CDR3 gives the full variable domain: KAGVTQTPRYLIKTRGQQVTLSCSPISGHRSVSWYQQTPGQGLQFLFEYFSETQRNKGNFPGRFSGRQFSNSRSEMNVSTLELGDSALYLCASSKDRGPVEQYFGPGTRLTVT.

This clonotype is deemed medium-sized (0.01 to 0.1%). The chain combines TRBV28 with TRBJ1-6; TRBD1 matches at 10 bases. The trim removed 4 bases at V and 10 bases at J, leaving 13 bases unmatched. The V gene's germline CDR1 is MDHEN and CDR2 SYDVKM. This CDR3 is 17 amino acids long. The CDR3 sequence is CASSYPPRTGGRSPLHF. The CDR3 DNA is TGTGCCAGCAGTTACCCCCCAAGGACAGGGGGAAGGTCACCCCTCCACTTT.

This clonotype counts as medium-sized. This chain connects TRBV15 to TRBJ2-1; 9 nucleotides line up with TRBD1. The germline V gene encodes CDR1 LNHNV and CDR2 YYDKDF (reference sequence). V was clipped by 3 bases and J by 2 bases; unmatched bases: 8. The CDR3 is made up of 17 amino acids. DNA for the CDR3: TGTGCCACCAGCAGGGGGGGGGGACAGGGCCCCTACAATGAGCAGTTCTTC. It encodes CATSRGGGQGPYNEQFF.

Only a few counts were recorded for this clonotype. V gene TRBV7-8 combines with J gene TRBJ2-7; TRBD1 is a possible D gene (6 bases). V was trimmed by 4 bases and J by 5 bases, leaving 9 bases between them. Germline V gene sequence: CDR1 SGHVS, CDR2 FQNEAQ. This CDR3 has 12 amino acids. CDR3 DNA sequence: TGTGCCAGCAGCTGGGGGCGGGACGAGCAGTACTTC. Translating it yields CASSWGRDEQYF.

The J gene is TRBJ1-1, the V gene TRBV18; TRBD1 matches 7 bases. The germline V gene encodes CDR1 KGHSH and CDR2 LQKENI. V lost 4 bases to trimming and J lost 2 bases; unmatched junction nucleotides: 10. The CDR3 loop spans 16 amino acids. For the CDR3, the DNA is TGTGCCAGCTCACGACTAAACAGGGGCGTTAACACTGAAGCTTTCTTT. Encoded protein: CASSRLNRGVNTEAFF.

In its sample, this clonotype ranks as medium-sized. The chain joins TRBV6-6 to TRBJ2-7; D may be TRBD2 (6 bases). This CDR3 has 13 amino acids. V lost 10 bases to trimming and J lost 6 bases, with 19 bases between them. Germline values: CDR1 MNHNY, CDR2 SVGAGI (reference sequence). This CDR3 is CATSSGGSSEQYF. The CDR3 DNA sequence: TGTGCCACCTCTTCCGGGGGTTCCAGCGAGCAGTACTTC.

By frequency in the sample, this clonotype is large. The genes are TRBV25-1 and TRBJ1-2, with D maybe TRBD1 (5 bases). Trimming stripped 1 base from V and 1 base from J, with 13 bases between. The CDR3 runs 16 residues. Per germline, CDR1 MGHDK and CDR2 SYGVNS. The CDR3 sequence is CASSEFSGRDNYGYTF. Here the CDR3 DNA reads TGTGCCAGCAGTGAATTTTCGGGCAGGGATAACTATGGCTACACCTTC.